This entry lists 18 T cell receptor beta chains sequenced from one sample in a study of blood T cell repertoires in COVID-19. Clones were sequenced by immunoSEQ multiplex PCR, and TCRdb holds only the in-frame ones, with some missing. The profile shows roughly 50,000 clones, 86% of them singletons. Sequenced input: peripheral blood. The receptors were gathered from a man between 65 and 80 years old with active COVID-19.

The gene calls are TRBV3-1 (or the pseudogene TRBV3-2) and TRBJ2-2; tentative D call: TRBD2 (7 bases). V lost 4 bases to trimming and J lost 2 bases, with 14 bases between them. This CDR3 region has 16 residues. Germline assignment: CDR1 LGHDT and CDR2 YNNKEL (reference sequence). Here the CDR3 DNA reads TGTGCCAGCAGCCTATACGGGGGGCCCAACACCGGGGAGCTGTTTTTT. Amino acid sequence: CASSLYGGPNTGELFF.

This clone appeared a single time. The chain is built from TRBV6-5 and TRBJ2-1, with 12 bases matching TRBD2. CDR1 is MNHEY, CDR2 SVGAGI, per germline. This CDR3 has 15 amino acids. V was pared by 5 bases and J by 7 bases, with 6 bases of the junction left unmatched. This CDR3 reads CASSPLAGGPNEQFF. The CDR3 region has the DNA TGTGCCAGCAGTCCCCTAGCGGGGGGGCCGAATGAGCAGTTCTTC.

The chain joins TRBV27 to TRBJ1-2; TRBD1 matches at 7 bases. The germline V gene encodes CDR1 MNHEY and CDR2 SMNVEV (reference sequence). V shed 4 bases, J shed 5 bases, and the junction held 10 bases outside the gene matches. This CDR3 region has 15 residues. CDR3 amino acids: CASSSWTGGGYGYTF. The CDR3 DNA reads TGTGCCAGCAGTTCTTGGACAGGAGGAGGGTATGGCTACACCTTC.

This chain uses TRBV24-1 with TRBJ2-1, with 10 positions matching TRBD2. V was pared by 0 bases and J by 9 bases, with 7 bases of the junction left unmatched. From germline, CDR1 is KGHDR and CDR2 SFDVKD. The CDR3 covers 16 residues. The CDR3 coding sequence is TGTGCCACCAGTGATTTGTACGAGCGGGGGGGCTCTGAGCAGTTCTTC. Amino acids: CATSDLYERGGSEQFF.

The chain is built from TRBV10-2 and TRBJ2-7; maybe TRBD1 (7 bases). The CDR3 contains 15 residues. Trimming left V 4 bases short and J 5 bases short, with 18 bases between. The germline gives CDR1 WSHSY, CDR2 SAAADI. The CDR3 nucleotides read TGCGCCAGCAGTGGCACAGGGGCGGAGGGCCACGAGCAGTACTTC. The encoded protein is CASSGTGAEGHEQYF.

This clone has more than one count but fewer than ten. The CDR3 region has the DNA TGCGCCAGCAGCTTGAACATGAACACTGAAGCTTTCTTT. It is translated as CASSLNMNTEAFF. The chain employs TRBV5-1 and TRBJ1-1; D is undetermined. Between the trimmed V and J ends, which lost 1 base and 0 bases, there was a span of 4 bases. Looked up from germline, CDR1 is SGHRS and CDR2 is YFSETQ. CDR3 length: 13 amino acids. Based on the CDR3 plus reference TRBV5-1 and TRBJ1-1, the full variable domain is KAGVTQTPRYLIKTRGQQVTLSCSPISGHRSVSWYQQTPGQGLQFLFEYFSETQRNKGNFPGRFSGRQFSNSRSEMNVSTLELGDSALYLCASSLNMNTEAFFGQGTRLTVV.

This clone was recorded once. The chain combines TRBV10-3 with TRBJ1-4; a weak D match, TRBD1 (5 bases). Germline assignment: CDR1 ENHRY and CDR2 SYGVKD. Trimming removed 3 bases at V and 0 bases at J, with 11 bases between. The CDR3 is made up of 16 amino acids. The CDR3 nucleotides read TGTGCCATCAGTGAATCTACAGGTCCAACTAATGAAAAACTGTTTTTT. It is translated as CAISESTGPTNEKLFF.

This chain joins TRBV30 and TRBJ1-2, with a weak D call TRBD1 (5 bases). V was shortened by 0 bases and J by 4 bases, with 15 bases between the two germline ends. Germline CDR1 and CDR2: GTSNPN and SVGIG (reference sequence). This CDR3 contains 15 residues. CDR3 loop: CAWSVGTSGGYGYTF. CDR3 in DNA: TGTGCCTGGAGTGTGGGGACCTCCGGGGGCTATGGCTACACCTTC. Complete variable domain (other parts from reference TRBV30 and TRBJ1-2): SQTIHQWPATLVQPVGSPLSLECTVEGTSNPNLYWYRQAAGRGLQLLFYSVGIGQISSEVPQNLSASRPQDRQFILSSKKLLLSDSGFYLCAWSVGTSGGYGYTFGSGTRLTVV.

This clone showed up just once. V and J are TRBV5-1 and TRBJ1-1; a possible D gene is TRBD1 (5 bases). The CDR3 contains 16 residues. The germline V and J ends were trimmed by 2 bases and 1 base, with 15 bases remaining between them. Germline V gene sequence: CDR1 SGHRS, CDR2 YFSETQ. CDR3 sequence: CASSFRGAEPNTEAFF. Here the CDR3 DNA reads TGCGCCAGCAGCTTCCGTGGGGCAGAACCGAACACTGAAGCTTTCTTT.

V gene TRBV20-1 combines with J gene TRBJ2-7; TRBD2 agrees at 12 bases. Germline CDR1 is DFQATT and CDR2 is SNEGSKA (reference sequence). V shed 3 bases and J 2 bases; nucleotides not matched to a gene: 5. This CDR3 comprises 15 residues. The chain's CDR3 is CSASPLAGGAYEQYF. In nucleotides, the CDR3 is TGCAGTGCTAGTCCGCTAGCGGGGGGGGCCTACGAGCAGTACTTC.

This chain uses TRBV5-1 with TRBJ2-2; D perhaps matches TRBD1 (5 bases). From germline, CDR1 is SGHRS and CDR2 YFSETQ. The V gene lost 0 bases and the J gene lost 2 bases, with 8 bases spanning the gap. The CDR3 has 15 residues. For the CDR3, the DNA is TGCGCCAGCAGCTTGGGACAGTCTAACACCGGGGAGCTGTTTTTT. Its translation is CASSLGQSNTGELFF.

The count of this clone is one. The chain employs TRBV6-2 or TRBV6-3 and TRBJ1-2, with a possible D match to TRBD1 (5 bases). Trimming took 2 bases from V and 8 from J, leaving 18 bases between them. CDR3 size: 15 residues. CDR1 and CDR2 (germline): MNHEY, SVGEGT. The CDR3 here is CASSYGTEGREGYTF. DNA for the CDR3: TGTGCCAGCAGTTACGGTACGGAGGGGCGTGAAGGCTACACCTTC.

This clone has more than one count but fewer than ten. The chain uses TRBV7-6 and TRBJ2-2; no reliable D call. This CDR3 is built from 16 residues. Germline V gene lookup returns CDR1 SGHVS and CDR2 FNYEAQ. V lost 5 bases and J lost 1, with 14 bases in between. CDR3 nucleotides: TGTGCCAGCAGCCGAGCCTTCGAGTGGAACACCGGGGAGCTGTTTTTT. Translation: CASSRAFEWNTGELFF.

The J gene is TRBJ1-5, the V gene TRBV6-2 or TRBV6-3; 7 positions match TRBD1. Losses at the gene ends were 4 bases for V and 6 bases for J; bases not matched to a gene: 12. This CDR3 comprises 16 residues. Germline V gene sequence: CDR1 MNHEY, CDR2 SVGEGT. For the CDR3, the DNA is TGTGCCAGCAGTTTGAGAAACAGGGGAAGTGTTCAGCCCCAGCATTTT. It encodes CASSLRNRGSVQPQHF.

The chain recombines TRBV12-3 or TRBV12-4 with TRBJ1-1, with 10 bases lining up with TRBD1. Germline trimming cut 6 bases from V and 10 bases from J; bases unmatched to any gene: 5. This CDR3 is built from 12 residues. The CDR3 coding sequence is TGTGCCAGCAGGCCGACAGGGGGCAGAGCTTTCTTT. Encoded protein: CASRPTGGRAFF.

In its sample, this clone was seen once. Compared with germline, one end of the junction differs, possibly owing to a read error. V and J are TRBV5-6 and TRBJ2-1, with TRBD2 matching over 11 bases. This CDR3 region has 16 residues. Germline values: CDR1 SGHDT, CDR2 YYEEEE. The chain's CDR3 is CASSSMTSGAYSEQFF. Written as DNA, the CDR3 is TGTGCCAGCAGCTCGATGACTAGCGGGGCGTACAGTGAGCAGTTCTTC. Full variable domain (missing parts from reference TRBV5-6 and TRBJ2-1): DAGVTQSPTHLIKTRGQQVTLRCSPKSGHDTVSWYQQALGQGPQFIFQYYEEEERQRGNFPDRFSGHQFPNYSSELNVNALLLGDSALYLCASSSMTSGAYSEQFFGPGTRLTVL.

The V call is TRBV5-4, the J call TRBJ1-2; D may be TRBD1 (6 bases). This CDR3 comprises 14 residues. Germline V CDR1 and CDR2: SGHNT, YYREEE (reference sequence). Trimming cost V 4 bases and J 4 bases, with 14 bases left between them. In nucleotides, the CDR3 is TGTGCCAGCAGCCTAAGACAGGCGCGCTATGGCTACACCTTC. Protein product: CASSLRQARYGYTF.

The chain is built from TRBV12-3 or TRBV12-4 and TRBJ2-1, with D perhaps matching TRBD1 (5 bases). Deletions cut 2 bases from V and 8 bases from J, with 10 bases between. The CDR3 extends over 13 amino acids. DNA for the CDR3: TGTGCCAGCAGTTTAACAGGCAGGGATGAGCAGTTCTTC. As protein: CASSLTGRDEQFF.